This TCR beta chain was sequenced for a study of human T cells and chemical hapten exposure. At the level of the study: Sensitization applied 2% DPC to approximately 2 cm by approximately 2 cm of upper inner arm skin. Patients were mainly female, each with alopecia areata, totalis or universalis.

Time point indicated: pre-sensitization, week 0. Documented treatment: therapeutic diphenylcyclopropenone sensitization with weekly scalp DPC. Findings of the study overall: Expanded TCRs were compared with controls, and the expanded TCRs formed significantly more large CDR3 similarity clusters. Unchanged with DPC sensitization were TCRs above 1 in 1000 frequency.

Points on this clonotype: What it binds is not known.

MiXCR was run by TCRdb on the RACE reads, yielding one entry per CDR3 protein. The sample has under 300,000 distinct CDR3 sequences, 7.5% to 8% seen once. The V gene lost 0 bases and the J gene lost 4 bases, with 11 bases spanning the gap. This CDR3 comprises 15 residues. The TCR comes from a young man with alopecia areata. Some clones in this sample may be carry-over from other donors' samples. The chain carries TRBV12-3 or TRBV12-4 and TRBJ2-3, with a possible D match to TRBD2 (6 bases). This specimen consisted of whole blood, obtained in connection with sensitization to the hapten diphenylcyclopropenone (DPC). CDR3 amino acids: CASSLATGEPDTQYF. The CDR3 nucleotides are TGTGCCAGCAGTTTAGCTACGGGGGAGCCAGATACGCAGTATTTT.